Presented here are 9 T cell receptor beta chains from one specimen sequenced in a study of T cells in Graves' hyperthyroidism and ophthalmopathy. RNA transcripts gave rise to amplified TCR beta CDR3 regions. During a first-round RT-PCR of the TCR CDR3, the HTBI primer set was used. TCRdb re-called the multiplex PCR reads with MiXCR, one entry per CDR3 protein. The table lists 600,000 or so distinct CDR3 sequences, roughly 46% of them singletons. Specimen: peripheral blood or thyroid tissue (not recorded which). These receptor sequences come from a woman aged 18-29 years with Graves' hyperthyroidism.

V usage is TRBV24-1 and J usage is TRBJ2-3; 8 bases agree with TRBD2. CDR1 KGHDR and CDR2 SFDVKD come from the germline V gene. J lost 6 bases, V lost 2 bases, and 9 bases had no gene match. The CDR3 length is 16 residues. CDR3 sequence (DNA): TGTGCCACCAGTGATTCTGGACGGGAGGGCCGGGATACGCAGTATTTT. Protein sequence: CATSDSGREGRDTQYF.

J is TRBJ1-2 and V is TRBV15; D is unclear. V was trimmed by 3 bases and J by 8 bases, leaving 13 bases between them. CDR1 LNHNV and CDR2 YYDKDF come from the germline V gene (reference sequence). This CDR3 comprises 13 residues. The DNA of the CDR3 is TGTGCCACCAGCAGCGAATATGCAATCGGCTACACCTTC. Its protein product is CATSSEYAIGYTF.

This clonotype was detected many times. V is TRBV7-3 and J is TRBJ1-1; D is possibly TRBD1 (6 bases). The germline CDR1 and CDR2 sequences are SGHTA and FQGTGA. The V end lost 5 bases, the J end lost 1 base, and 8 bases lay between the germline ends. This CDR3 is 13 amino acids long. Written as DNA, the CDR3 is TGTGCCAGCAGCGAGGACAGGAACACTGAAGCTTTCTTT. It is translated as CASSEDRNTEAFF.

This clonotype was counted a few times. This chain connects TRBV7-8 to TRBJ2-5; D gene ambiguous. The CDR3 is made up of 13 amino acids. Germline CDR1 reads SGHVS; CDR2 reads FQNEAQ. V lost 2 bases to trimming and J lost 5 bases, with 9 bases between them. The CDR3: CASSLYRQETQYF. The CDR3 region has the DNA TGTGCCAGCAGCTTATATCGGCAGGAGACCCAGTACTTC.

This clonotype was recorded many times. This chain joins TRBV10-3 and TRBJ1-1; D gene unclear. In germline, CDR1 is ENHRY, CDR2 SYGVKD. V lost 1 base and J 1 base, leaving 10 bases between the germline ends. The CDR3 has 15 amino acids. CDR3 residues: CAISEFVGKNTEAFF. The CDR3 DNA reads TGTGCCATCAGTGAGTTCGTGGGGAAGAACACTGAAGCTTTCTTT.

The V gene is TRBV11-2, the J gene TRBJ1-1; possible D gene TRBD1, 6 bases. In germline, CDR1 is SGHAT, CDR2 FQNNGV. The CDR3 is made up of 14 amino acids. Between the trimmed V and J ends, which lost 5 bases and 3 bases, there was a span of 13 bases. The CDR3 DNA follows: TGTGCCAGCAGCCCGACAGGAGGGTACACTGAAGCTTTCTTT. It codes for CASSPTGGYTEAFF.

On this clonotype: A much larger clonotype is one base distant, so this may be a read error. The rearrangement joins TRBV2 to TRBJ2-7; no clear D gene. From germline, CDR1 is SNHLY and CDR2 FYNNEI. The V end lost 0 bases, the J end lost 5 bases, and 11 bases lay between the germline ends. CDR3 length equals 14 residues. CDR3 nucleotides: TGTGCCAGCAGTGAAGCGCGCGCGTCCCACGAGCAGTACTTC. This gives the protein CASSEARASHEQYF.

This chain uses TRBV20-1 with TRBJ2-7; 7 bases agree with TRBD2. The V and J ends lost 0 bases and 2 bases, in that order; junction bases with no gene match: 10. The germline V gene encodes CDR1 DFQATT and CDR2 SNEGSKA (reference sequence). CDR3 length: 16 residues. The CDR3 here is CSARESTGTKPYEQYF. The CDR3 nucleotides are TGCAGTGCTAGAGAGAGTACCGGGACTAAACCCTACGAGCAGTACTTC.

For this clonotype: It may be a read error: a sequence one base away is much more abundant. The gene calls are TRBV9 and TRBJ1-3, with D hard to call. The CDR3 sequence is 15 residues long. The germline CDR1 and CDR2 sequences are SGDLS and YYNGEE. The CDR3 DNA is TGTGCCAGCAGCGTAGTAGGTACCTCTGGAAACACCATGTATTTT. Translated, it gives CASSVVGTSGNTMYF.